Listed here are 8 T cell receptor beta chains from one sample, sequenced in a study of blood T cell repertoires in COVID-19 (dated by TCRdb to the early 2020s). Receptor libraries were prepared by the immunoSEQ multiplex PCR assay. This is the immuneACCESS table as TCRdb keeps it, with only in-frame sequences that have V and J called. A part of the clones is gone; compared with another copy, unresolved V genes explain less than half, and the rest is unexplained. The sample data list 26,000 or so clones, and 92% of these were observed just once. The leading ten clones occupy 2.5% to 3% of the sample. The sequenced sample consisted of peripheral blood. These receptors were collected from a human donor in a cohort sampled during active COVID-19.

The CDR3 DNA sequence: TGCGCCAGCAGCTTGGGGGGAGCGGTGAACACTGAAGCTTTCTTT. The encoded protein is CASSLGGAVNTEAFF. V usage is TRBV5-1 and J usage is TRBJ1-1, with D unclear. Per the germline V gene, CDR1 is SGHRS and CDR2 is YFSETQ. V gave up 0 bases and J gave up 0 bases, with 9 bases separating them. CDR3 length: 15 residues.

The chain is built from TRBV6-5 and TRBJ2-3; 8 nucleotides align to TRBD2. The CDR3 extends over 15 amino acids. Germline V gene lookup returns CDR1 MNHEY and CDR2 SVGAGI. The V segment lost 4 bases and the J segment 1 base; nucleotides outside the gene matches: 4. The CDR3 sequence is CASSLVLAGTDTQYF. DNA for the CDR3: TGTGCCAGCAGTTTGGTACTAGCGGGCACAGATACGCAGTATTTT.

The chain uses TRBV25-1 and TRBJ2-7; TRBD1 might be the D (6 bases). The germline V gene has CDR1 MGHDK and CDR2 SYGVNS. The CDR3 sequence is 15 residues long. Trimming took off 0 bases at V and 4 bases at J, with 13 bases between the two ends. In DNA, the CDR3 is TGTGCCAGCAGTGAATATTCGGACAGAGCGTACGAGCAGTACTTC. It encodes CASSEYSDRAYEQYF.

The chain is built from TRBV18 and TRBJ1-2, with TRBD1 identical over 7 bases. Germline V gene sequence: CDR1 KGHSH, CDR2 LQKENI. The CDR3 has 14 residues. The ends lost 6 bases at V and 5 bases at J; junction bases unmatched: 9. The CDR3 nucleotides read TGTGCCAGCTCCGGACAGGCTAACACTTATGGCTACACCTTC. The encoded protein is CASSGQANTYGYTF.

This clone was detected only once. This rearrangement joins TRBV5-1 to TRBJ2-3, with D unclear. CDR3 length: 14 residues. The germline gives CDR1 SGHRS, CDR2 YFSETQ. Trimming shortened V by 5 bases and J by 4 bases, and 14 bases separated the two germline ends. CDR3 in amino acids: CASRWAYTADTQYF. CDR3 coding DNA: TGCGCCAGCAGGTGGGCGTACACCGCAGATACGCAGTATTTT.

This sequence joins TRBV9 and TRBJ1-1, with a weak D call TRBD1 (6 bases). This CDR3 spans 13 amino acids. Trimming removed 1 base at V and 4 bases at J, with 8 bases between. The V gene's germline CDR1 is SGDLS and CDR2 YYNGEE. Written as DNA, the CDR3 is TGTGCCAGCAGCGTACGAGGGGGCACTGAAGCTTTCTTT. It encodes CASSVRGGTEAFF. The variable domain in full, with the rest retrieved from reference TRBV9 and TRBJ1-1, is DSGVTQTPKHLITATGQRVTLRCSPRSGDLSVYWYQQSLDQGLQFLIQYYNGEERAKGNILERFSAQQFPDLHSELNLSSLELGDSALYFCASSVRGGTEAFFGQGTRLTVV.

The rearrangement joins TRBV19 to TRBJ2-2; 7 bases are a match to TRBD1. This CDR3 has 15 amino acids. J lost 7 bases, V lost 4 bases, and 9 bases had no gene match. Germline V gene data show CDR1 as LNHDA and CDR2 as SQIVND (reference sequence). The CDR3 protein is CASSSKGAPIGELFF. DNA for the CDR3: TGTGCCAGTAGTAGTAAGGGGGCTCCTATCGGGGAGCTGTTTTTT.

This chain connects TRBV19 to TRBJ1-1; possible D gene TRBD1, 6 bases. With 3 bases removed from V and 4 bases from J, the gap between germline ends came to 15 bases. This CDR3 is 15 amino acids long. Germline V CDR1 and CDR2: LNHDA, SQIVND (reference sequence). The CDR3 bases are TGTGCCAGTAGTATTTTTGCAGGGGTGATCACTGAAGCTTTCTTT. As protein: CASSIFAGVITEAFF.